A single sample is the source of the 19 T cell receptor beta chains below, sequenced in a study of regulatory T cells in long-lasting Graves disease. Time point noted: newly diagnosed GD, antithyroid drugs for less than 3 months. Generation of the TCR library employed RNA extracted from PBMCs. Arm-PCR of CDR3 regions and iRepertoire HTBI primers were the basis on which TCR beta libraries were built. MiXCR, run by TCRdb on the multiplex PCR reads, gives a single entry per CDR3 protein. This sample has around 470,000 distinct CDR3 sequences, with approximately 15% found just once. These data are also associated with another study on T cells in Graves' hyperthyroidism and ophthalmopathy.

The sample in question was peripheral blood mononuclear cells (PBMCs), obtained at new diagnosis, from a patient treated with antithyroid drugs. These receptors originate from a woman aged 50 to 65 with Graves disease.

This clonotype has just a few counts. The J gene is TRBJ2-7, the V gene TRBV6-9; 9 nucleotides agree with TRBD1. The CDR3 spans 19 residues. After removal of 3 bases from V and 3 bases from J, the junction contained 18 bases not matched to a gene. From germline, CDR1 is MNHGY and CDR2 SVAAGI. CDR3 DNA: TGTGCCAGCAGTTACTCCACAGGGGGCGGACCGGGCGGCCGCTACGAGCAGTACTTC. Translating gives CASSYSTGGGPGGRYEQYF.

The table lists this clonotype with a few counts. V is TRBV20-1 and J is TRBJ1-6; D gene ambiguous. Trimming pared 7 bases from V and 0 bases from J, leaving 10 bases between. Germline V gene lookup returns CDR1 DFQATT and CDR2 SNEGSKA (reference sequence). The CDR3 runs to 14 residues. CDR3 protein: CSVPESSYNSPLHF. Written as DNA, the CDR3 is TGCAGTGTCCCCGAAAGCTCCTATAATTCACCCCTCCACTTT.

Ten or more counts support this clonotype. The DNA of the CDR3 is TGCGCCAGCAGCTTGCTGGGGAACGAAGCTTTCTTT. Protein: CASSLLGNEAFF. The V and J genes are TRBV5-1 and TRBJ1-1; D call uncertain. The CDR3 consists of 12 residues. Germline CDR1 and CDR2: SGHRS and YFSETQ. Between the trimmed V and J ends, which lost 1 base and 8 bases, there was a span of 9 bases.

This clonotype was seen at least ten times. One junction end does not reproduce the germline sequence, and a read error may be involved. The chain links TRBV11-2 to TRBJ1-2; a possible D gene is TRBD1 (6 bases). The length of the CDR3 is 14 residues. Germline-derived CDR1 and CDR2 are SGHAT and FQNNGV. The CDR3 region has the DNA TGTGCCAGCACCTTAGGACAGCAACTTTATGGCTACACCTTC. Its protein is CASTLGQQLYGYTF.

This clonotype is a singleton in its sample. The V and J genes are TRBV10-3 and TRBJ2-7, with D unresolved. V shed 8 bases and J shed 5 bases, with 10 bases lying between them. CDR1 is ENHRY, CDR2 SYGVKD, per germline. The CDR3 runs 11 residues. CDR3 sequence reads: CAIGKANEQYF. CDR3 nucleotides: TGTGCCATCGGCAAAGCGAACGAGCAGTACTTC.

This clonotype occurred many times. The genes are TRBV7-2 and TRBJ1-1, with a weak D call TRBD1 (6 bases). Germline CDR1 is SGHTA and CDR2 is FQGNSA. This CDR3 is 14 amino acids long. V was cut by 5 bases and J by 5 bases, with 15 bases left in between. The CDR3 sequence: CASSAPPGVTEAFF. CDR3 in DNA: TGTGCCAGCAGCGCCCCACCAGGGGTTACTGAAGCTTTCTTT.

The table lists this clonotype with a few counts. The chain recombines TRBV12-3 or TRBV12-4 with TRBJ1-1; D perhaps matches TRBD1 (5 bases). V was cut by 10 bases and J by 5 bases, with 11 bases left in between. The CDR3 runs 11 residues. The CDR3 is CATAGVTEAFF. CDR3 bases: TGTGCCACTGCGGGGGTGACTGAAGCTTTCTTT.

The table lists this clonotype with many counts. This chain joins TRBV11-3 and TRBJ2-2; TRBD1 agrees at 7 bases. Germline CDR1 SGHNT, CDR2 YENEEA. V lost 5 bases and J lost 6; bases outside the gene matches: 9. The CDR3 is 15 residues long. The DNA for the CDR3 is TGTGCCAGCAGCCCGACAGGGAGTCAGGCCGGGGAGCTGTTTTTT. The encoded protein is CASSPTGSQAGELFF. The full variable domain, completed using reference TRBV11-3 and TRBJ2-2, is EAGVVQSPRYKIIEKKQPVAFWCNPISGHNTLYWYLQNLGQGPELLIRYENEEAVDDSQLPKDRFSAERLKGVDSTLKIQPAELGDSAVYLCASSPTGSQAGELFFGEGSRLTVL.

On this clonotype itself: This likely came from a read error, as a far larger clone is one base away. The rearrangement links TRBV5-1 to TRBJ2-1, with a weak D call TRBD2 (5 bases). The germline V gene encodes CDR1 SGHRS and CDR2 YFSETQ. V lost 0 bases, J lost 3 bases, and 10 bases lay in between. The CDR3 loop spans 15 amino acids. The CDR3: CASSLGTGDYNEQFF. CDR3 DNA: TGCGCCAGCAGCTTGGGGACTGGCGACTACAATGAGCAGTTCTTC.

Many counts were recorded for this clonotype. The rearrangement uses TRBV7-9 and TRBJ1-5, with D maybe TRBD1 (6 bases). Germline V gene sequence: CDR1 SEHNR, CDR2 FQNEAQ (reference sequence). The CDR3 has 11 amino acids. Trimming shortened V by 10 bases and J by 2 bases, and 6 bases separated the two germline ends. CDR3 DNA: TGTGCCACAGGGGGCAATCAGCCCCAGCATTTT. Protein product: CATGGNQPQHF.

This clonotype occurred many times. J is TRBJ2-5 and V is TRBV29-1, with D uncertain. Trimming cost V 7 bases and J 2 bases, with 8 bases left between them. The germline V gene has CDR1 SQVTM and CDR2 ANQGSEA. The CDR3 contains 11 residues. The CDR3 DNA is TGCAGCGCCGGGCCTCAAGAGACCCAGTACTTC. It translates to CSAGPQETQYF. The variable domain in full, with the rest retrieved from reference TRBV29-1 and TRBJ2-5, is SAVISQKPSRDICQRGTSLTIQCQVDSQVTMMFWYRQQPGQSLTLIATANQGSEATYESGFVIDKFPISRPNLTFSTLTVSNMSPEDSSIYLCSAGPQETQYFGPGTRLLVL.

This chain links TRBV12-3 or TRBV12-4 with TRBJ2-1; the D gene is possibly TRBD2 (6 bases). This CDR3 has 16 amino acids. V was cut by 4 bases and J by 2 bases, with 15 bases left in between. The CDR3 sequence is CASSYPVGGAYNEQFF. The CDR3 region has the DNA TGTGCCAGCAGTTACCCGGTGGGGGGAGCCTACAATGAGCAGTTCTTC.

This clonotype was observed at least ten times. The chain links TRBV14 to TRBJ2-1; 7 nucleotides align to TRBD2. J was trimmed by 2 bases and V by 3 bases; bases with no gene match: 1. The CDR3 sequence is 14 residues long. Germline V lookup: CDR1 SGHDN, CDR2 FVKESK. The CDR3 loop reads CASSQTSTYNEQFF. In DNA, the CDR3 is TGTGCCAGCAGCCAGACTAGCACCTACAATGAGCAGTTCTTC.

This sequence joins TRBV6-1 and TRBJ2-6, with 8 bases fitting TRBD1. CDR1 and CDR2 from the germline V gene are MNHNS and SASEGT. CDR3 length equals 16 residues. V lost 6 bases and J lost 2; bases outside the gene matches: 6. Here the CDR3 DNA reads TGTGCCAGCAGATTAACAGGGGGTACTGGGGCCAACGTCCTGACTTTC. Translated: CASRLTGGTGANVLTF.

The gene calls are TRBV14 and TRBJ2-7; the D call may be TRBD1 or TRBD2 (5 bases each). Looked up from germline, CDR1 is SGHDN and CDR2 is FVKESK. The V gene lost 4 bases and the J gene lost 1 base, with 11 bases spanning the gap. This CDR3 has 14 amino acids. This CDR3 is CASSRGTESYEQYF. CDR3 bases: TGTGCCAGCAGCCGAGGGACGGAGTCCTACGAGCAGTACTTC. The full variable domain, rest sourced from reference TRBV14 and TRBJ2-7, is EAGVTQFPSHSVIEKGQTVTLRCDPISGHDNLYWYRRVMGKEIKFLLHFVKESKQDESGMPNNRFLAERTGGTYSTLKVQPAELEDSGVYFCASSRGTESYEQYFGPGTRLTVT.

The rearrangement joins TRBV5-1 to TRBJ2-7; a possible D gene is TRBD1 (6 bases). Germline lookup yields CDR1 SGHRS and CDR2 YFSETQ. This CDR3 spans 15 amino acids. Trimming removed 7 bases from V and 3 bases from J, with 20 bases in between. Here the CDR3 reads CASRPGDRTDYEQYF. DNA of the CDR3: TGCGCCAGCCGACCTGGGGATCGGACAGACTACGAGCAGTACTTC.

The rearrangement links TRBV5-6 to TRBJ1-5; 11 nucleotides match TRBD1. This CDR3 region has 15 residues. Germline V gives CDR1 SGHDT, CDR2 YYEEEE. The V gene end was trimmed by 6 bases and the J gene end by 4 bases; junction bases not matched to a gene: 6. In DNA form, the CDR3 reads TGTGCCAGCAAAACCGGGACAGGGGGAAATCAGCCCCAGCATTTT. Encoded protein: CASKTGTGGNQPQHF.

V gene TRBV7-9 combines with J gene TRBJ2-1; tentative D call: TRBD1 (6 bases). Germline V gene lookup returns CDR1 SEHNR and CDR2 FQNEAQ (reference sequence). This CDR3 comprises 18 residues. V was pared by 2 bases and J by 2 bases, with 19 bases between. CDR3 coding DNA: TGTGCCAGCAGCTTACCACTCCGGGACACCCTGGCCTACAATGAGCAGTTCTTC. It yields the protein CASSLPLRDTLAYNEQFF.

This clonotype was detected a few times. J is TRBJ1-1 and V is TRBV12-3 or TRBV12-4; 11 bases are shared with TRBD1. Trimming at V came to 5 bases and at J to 5 bases, leaving 7 bases not matched to a gene. The CDR3 is made up of 15 amino acids. The CDR3 loop reads CASSHGQGANTEAFF. In nucleotides, the CDR3 is TGTGCCAGCAGTCACGGACAGGGGGCTAATACTGAAGCTTTCTTT.